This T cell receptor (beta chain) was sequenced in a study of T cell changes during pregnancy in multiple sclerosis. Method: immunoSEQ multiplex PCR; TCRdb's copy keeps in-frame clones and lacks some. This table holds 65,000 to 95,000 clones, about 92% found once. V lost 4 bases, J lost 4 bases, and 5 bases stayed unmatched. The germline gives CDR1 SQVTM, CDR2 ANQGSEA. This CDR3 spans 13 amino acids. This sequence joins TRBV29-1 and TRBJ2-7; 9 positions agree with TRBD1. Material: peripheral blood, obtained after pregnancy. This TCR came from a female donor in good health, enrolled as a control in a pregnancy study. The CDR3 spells CSVGRTGEYEQYF. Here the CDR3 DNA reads TGCAGCGTTGGGAGGACAGGGGAATACGAGCAGTACTTC.